These T cell receptor beta chains were read from a single sample in a study of OX40 agonist ivuxolimab in advanced cancers. Assay used: immunoSEQ multiplex PCR; TCRdb lists only in-frame clones, some missing. The sample records approximately 89,000 clones, almost 90% being singletons. Sample: CD4+ or CD8+ T cells sorted from blood, taken in a trial of the OX40 agonist ivuxolimab. These receptors all come from an adult with an advanced solid tumor such as melanoma, head and neck, liver or kidney cancer. Both conserved end residues are part of each CDR3. D genes are given only for firm matches. Clone size appears in some rows only: once, few, many, or a class for an expanded clone.

>NA|TRBV4-3|TRBJ2-2|NA
TGCGCCAGCAGCCAAGCTGTGGGGAACACCGGGGAGCTGTTTTTT
CASSQAVGNTGELFF
>NA|TRBV18|TRBJ1-1|TRBD1
TGTGCCAGCTCAGGGACAGGGATCGGGACTGAAGCTTTCTTT
CASSGTGIGTEAFF
>NA|TRBV7-2|TRBJ2-7|TRBD1
TGTGCCAGCAGCCCCGACAGGGGGATTGTGGACGAGCAGTACTTC
CASSPDRGIVDEQYF
>NA|TRBV4-3|TRBJ1-5|NA
TGCGCCAGCAGCCAAGATCCCAATCAGCCCCAGCATTTT
CASSQDPNQPQHF
>NA|TRBV6-5|TRBJ1-4|NA
TGTGCCAGCAGCCCCCCGGGACCGAGCCATAAACTGTTTTTT
CASSPPGPSHKLFF
>NA|TRBV29-1|TRBJ2-1|NA
TGCAGCGTTGTACGAGCGTCCGAGCAGTTCTTC
CSVVRASEQFF
>NA|TRBV11-2|TRBJ2-1|NA
TGTGCCAGCAGCTTCGGCCAGTGGGACAATGAGCAGTTCTTC
CASSFGQWDNEQFF
>NA|TRBV10-3|TRBJ2-1|TRBD2
TGTGCCATCAGAGGGACTAGCGGGTCCCTACAGTTCTTC
CAIRGTSGSLQFF
>NA|TRBV7-8|TRBJ2-7|NA
TGTGCCAGCAGCTTAGTCGACCGGATACGTGGCGAGCAGTACTTC
CASSLVDRIRGEQYF
>NA|TRBV7-2|TRBJ1-5|NA
TGTGCCAGCAGCCCCGACGGGGGTCAGCCCCAGCATTTT
CASSPDGGQPQHF
>NA|TRBV6-6|TRBJ2-2|NA
TGTGCCAGCAGTTACAGCGGGTTGAACACCGGGGAGCTGTTTTTT
CASSYSGLNTGELFF
>NA|TRBV2|TRBJ1-3|NA
TGTGCCAGCAGTACCGGGGCAGGGGGAAACACCATATATTTT
CASSTGAGGNTIYF
>NA|TRBV5-1|TRBJ2-1|NA
TGCGCCAGCAGCTCGGAGGGGTTCTACAATGAGCAGTTCTTC
CASSSEGFYNEQFF
>NA|TRBV6-1|TRBJ2-7|TRBD1
TGTGCCAGCAGTGAAGCGTACAGGGGAGCCTACGAGCAGTACTTC
CASSEAYRGAYEQYF
>few|TRBV27|TRBJ2-1|TRBD2
TGTGCCAGCAGTTTCCGGACTAGCCGTAATGAGCAGTTCTTC
CASSFRTSRNEQFF
>NA|TRBV19|TRBJ1-5|NA
TGTGCCAGTAGTATGGTAAGCGGGGCGGGACAGCCCCAGCATTTT
CASSMVSGAGQPQHF
>NA|TRBV28|TRBJ2-7|NA
TGTGCCAGCAGTTTGGGCTCCCCCTACGAGCAGTACTTC
CASSLGSPYEQYF
>NA|TRBV2|TRBJ2-7|NA
TGTGCCAGCAGTAAACAGGGATTGGGAGCCTACGAGCAGTACTTC
CASSKQGLGAYEQYF
>NA|TRBV7-2|TRBJ2-5|NA
TGTGCCAGCAGCACCCCAGGGAGAGGGGAGACCCAGTACTTC
CASSTPGRGETQYF
>NA|TRBV6-1|TRBJ1-5|NA
TGTGCCAGCACCGAGGGGTTTAGCAATCAGCCCCAGCATTTT
CASTEGFSNQPQHF
>NA|TRBV7-2|TRBJ2-7|TRBD1
TGTGCCAGCAGCCGGGACAGGATGAGCTCCTACGAGCAGTACTTC
CASSRDRMSSYEQYF
>once|TRBV29-1|TRBJ1-1|NA
TGCAGCGCGCATGGGGGGACAAGAACTGAAGCTTTCTTT
CSAHGGTRTEAFF
>NA|TRBV30|TRBJ1-5|NA
TGTGCCTGGAGTGTACGGGCAGCTTATCAGCCCCAGCATTTT
CAWSVRAAYQPQHF
>NA|TRBV11-3|TRBJ2-2|TRBD2
TGTGCCAGCAGCTTAGGGGCAGGTCTAGCGGGAGCCGGGGAGCTGTTTTTT
CASSLGAGLAGAGELFF
>NA|TRBV7-6|TRBJ2-1|NA
TGTGCCAGCAGCTCATTAGCTATGGGTAACAATGAGCAGTTCTTC
CASSSLAMGNNEQFF
>NA|TRBV9|TRBJ2-7|TRBD1
TGTGCCAGCAGCGCGGACAGGGCTCCCTACGAGCAGTACTTC
CASSADRAPYEQYF
>NA|TRBV7-9|TRBJ2-2|NA
TGTGCCAGCCTCCAGGCAGGGCCCGGGGAGCTGTTTTTT
CASLQAGPGELFF
>NA|TRBV29-1|TRBJ2-7|NA
TGCAGCGTCGGGGGCGGGGGCGAGCAGTACTTC
CSVGGGGEQYF